The 26 T cell receptor beta chains below all came from one sample that was sequenced in a study of cytomegalovirus exposure and HLA in healthy donors. Method: immunoSEQ multiplex PCR; TCRdb's copy keeps in-frame clones and lacks some. The sample yields some 290,000 clones, approximately 85% seen once. The specimen sequenced was PBMCs. All receptors come from a young man in good health and CMV-seronegative.

V usage is TRBV18 and J usage is TRBJ2-5, with a possible D match to TRBD2 (7 bases). Per germline, CDR1 KGHSH and CDR2 LQKENI. The CDR3 contains 14 residues. The V gene lost 6 bases and the J gene lost 5 bases, with 16 bases spanning the gap. The CDR3 DNA is TGTGCCAGCTCGGCCAGCGGGGACACGGAGACCCAGTACTTC. It codes for CASSASGDTETQYF.

This clone has just one count. As DNA, the CDR3 is TGTGCCAGTAGTCTACACTACCTCTCTGGAAACACCATATATTTT. Its protein is CASSLHYLSGNTIYF. The chain is built from TRBV19 and TRBJ1-3; D not certain. The V and J ends lost 5 bases and 0 bases respectively, with 11 bases between them. The CDR3 spans 15 residues. Germline CDR1 is LNHDA and CDR2 is SQIVND (reference sequence).

This sequence joins TRBV6-1 and TRBJ1-1; 10 bases are a match to TRBD1. This CDR3 contains 14 residues. V gave up 5 bases and J gave up 4 bases; unmatched junction bases: 4. Germline V gives CDR1 MNHNS, CDR2 SASEGT. The DNA of the CDR3 is TGTGCCAGCAGTTGGACAGGGGGGCGCACTGAAGCTTTCTTT. This gives the protein CASSWTGGRTEAFF.

The chain has TRBV4-1 and TRBJ2-7; D not resolved. V was trimmed by 1 base and J by 4 bases, leaving 11 bases between them. The CDR3 extends over 14 amino acids. CDR1 is MGHRA, CDR2 YSYEKL, per germline. DNA of the CDR3: TGCGCCAGCAGCCAAGCTGAAACAGAATACGAGCAGTACTTC. This codes for CASSQAETEYEQYF.

The gene calls are TRBV10-2 and TRBJ1-3; D is unclear. Germline lookup yields CDR1 WSHSY and CDR2 SAAADI. The V end lost 5 bases, the J end lost 0 bases, and 8 bases lay between the germline ends. This CDR3 spans 14 amino acids. CDR3 sequence reads: CASSFYSSGNTIYF. The CDR3 DNA reads as TGCGCCAGCAGTTTTTACAGCTCTGGAAACACCATATATTTT.

The chain uses TRBV7-9 and TRBJ1-2; tentative D call: TRBD1 (6 bases). CDR3 length equals 15 residues. Trimming shortened V by 5 bases and J by 4 bases, and 17 bases separated the two germline ends. Germline CDR1 and CDR2: SEHNR and FQNEAQ (reference sequence). The CDR3 DNA reads as TGTGCCAGCAGCAGCACCATGGGGGCTGGCTATGGCTACACCTTC. Translated: CASSSTMGAGYGYTF. The full variable domain, rest sourced from reference TRBV7-9 and TRBJ1-2, is DTGVSQNPRHKITKRGQNVTFRCDPISEHNRLYWYRQTLGQGPEFLTYFQNEAQLEKSRLLSDRFSAERPKGSFSTLEIQRTEQGDSAMYLCASSSTMGAGYGYTFGSGTRLTVV.

The V gene is TRBV6-6, the J gene TRBJ1-6; D is ambiguous. The CDR3 consists of 16 residues. Germline V lookup: CDR1 MNHNY, CDR2 SVGAGI (reference sequence). Trimming pared 5 bases from V and 0 bases from J, leaving 11 bases between. CDR3 DNA: TGTGCCAGCAGTCCGGGGAGCCTCTCCTATAATTCACCCCTCCACTTT. Translated: CASSPGSLSYNSPLHF.

The chain links TRBV19 to TRBJ1-2, with no clear D. V lost 3 bases and J lost 3, with 8 bases in between. The V gene's germline CDR1 is LNHDA and CDR2 SQIVND (reference sequence). The CDR3 has 13 amino acids. CDR3 DNA: TGTGCCAGTAGTATCTACGCTGACTATGGCTACACCTTC. Its protein product is CASSIYADYGYTF.

This clone has only one observation. This chain uses TRBV18 with TRBJ1-6, with 7 bases that match TRBD1. Germline assignment: CDR1 KGHSH and CDR2 LQKENI. The CDR3 totals 13 residues. V was clipped by 8 bases and J by 6 bases; unmatched bases: 4. The DNA of the CDR3 is TGTGCCAGCCCCCAGGGGGGTAATTCACCCCTCCACTTT. Translating it yields CASPQGGNSPLHF.

The chain recombines TRBV7-2 with TRBJ2-7; 8 positions match TRBD1. Germline V CDR1 and CDR2: SGHTA, FQGNSA. This CDR3 is 15 amino acids long. V trimming: 5 bases; J trimming: 0 bases; junction bases outside the gene matches: 6. The CDR3 region is CASSPRDRTSYEQYF. The CDR3 DNA is TGTGCCAGCAGCCCCCGGGACAGGACCTCCTACGAGCAGTACTTC.

The chain combines TRBV6-6 with TRBJ1-4, with D maybe TRBD1 (5 bases). Trimming shortened V by 2 bases and J by 6 bases, and 13 bases separated the two germline ends. The CDR3 contains 15 residues. Germline CDR1 reads MNHNY; CDR2 reads SVGAGI (reference sequence). Written as DNA, the CDR3 is TGTGCCAGCAGTTACGGGGGGGAGGCGGATGAAAAACTGTTTTTT. Its translation: CASSYGGEADEKLFF.

This clone came up a few times. V gene TRBV6-6 combines with J gene TRBJ1-2; 7 nucleotides match TRBD1. Germline-derived CDR1 and CDR2 are MNHNY and SVGAGI (reference sequence). This CDR3 spans 13 amino acids. The ends lost 6 bases at V and 4 bases at J; junction bases unmatched: 5. CDR3 region: CASRPGQLYGYTF. DNA of the CDR3: TGTGCCAGCAGACCGGGACAGCTCTATGGCTACACCTTC.

V usage is TRBV6-6 and J usage is TRBJ1-1, with TRBD1 matching 10 bases. Germline loops: CDR1 MNHNY, CDR2 SVGAGI (reference sequence). Losses at the gene ends were 6 bases for V and 6 bases for J; bases not matched to a gene: 10. The CDR3 length is 15 residues. The DNA of the CDR3 is TGTGCCAGCAGCCATCCCGGGACAGGGGAATCTGAAGCTTTCTTT. It is translated as CASSHPGTGESEAFF.

This chain connects TRBV4-3 to TRBJ2-1, with 10 bases matching TRBD1. There are 21 residues in the CDR3. The V and J ends lost 2 bases and 1 base, in that order; junction bases with no gene match: 17. Per the germline V gene, CDR1 is LGHNA and CDR2 is YSLEER. The CDR3 region is CASSQPGPRTGGFQSYNEQFF. The CDR3 region has the DNA TGCGCCAGCAGCCAACCCGGGCCCCGGACAGGGGGTTTTCAATCCTACAATGAGCAGTTCTTC.

J is TRBJ2-2 and V is TRBV5-1, with D possibly matching TRBD1 (5 bases). CDR3 size: 16 residues. The germline V and J ends were trimmed by 5 bases and 0 bases, with 14 bases remaining between them. CDR1 is SGHRS, CDR2 YFSETQ, per germline. This chain's CDR3 is CASRLSGSANTGELFF. CDR3 DNA: TGCGCCAGCAGACTCTCAGGGTCCGCGAACACCGGGGAGCTGTTTTTT.

This clone was seen a handful of times. The chain employs TRBV6-1 and TRBJ1-5; no definite D call. This CDR3 region has 12 residues. Germline V gene data show CDR1 as MNHNS and CDR2 as SASEGT. The V gene lost 4 bases and the J gene lost 5 bases, with 6 bases spanning the gap. CDR3 in amino acids: CASSASYQPQHF. DNA for the CDR3: TGTGCCAGCAGTGCCAGTTATCAGCCCCAGCATTTT.

The chain recombines TRBV7-8 with TRBJ1-1; a weak D match, TRBD1 (5 bases). The germline V gene has CDR1 SGHVS and CDR2 FQNEAQ. V lost 4 bases to trimming and J lost 6 bases, with 15 bases between them. The CDR3 runs to 14 residues. The CDR3 region is CASSSGDLLAEAFF. The CDR3 bases are TGTGCCAGCAGCTCGGGGGACCTCCTAGCTGAAGCTTTCTTT.

CDR3 coding DNA: TGCGCCAGCAGCTTGGGGGGCCTCGCAACTAATGAAAAACTGTTTTTT. This sequence encodes CASSLGGLATNEKLFF. The chain links TRBV5-1 to TRBJ1-4, with D possibly TRBD1 on 5 matching bases. Germline V CDR1 and CDR2: SGHRS, YFSETQ. The V gene lost 0 bases and the J gene lost 0 bases, with 9 bases spanning the gap. The CDR3 sequence is 16 residues long.

The chain links TRBV9 to TRBJ1-4, with TRBD1 matching over 8 bases. The CDR3 contains 17 residues. The V and J ends lost 3 bases and 2 bases, in that order; junction bases with no gene match: 9. In germline, CDR1 is SGDLS, CDR2 YYNGEE. As DNA, the CDR3 is TGTGCCAGCAGCGCACAGGGGGGACAAACGACTAATGAAAAACTGTTTTTT. It translates to CASSAQGGQTTNEKLFF.

There are a few counts of this clone. This chain joins TRBV27 and TRBJ2-7, with TRBD1 identical over 7 bases. This CDR3 spans 13 amino acids. After removal of 3 bases from V and 5 bases from J, the junction contained 4 bases not matched to a gene. CDR1 and CDR2 from the germline V gene are MNHEY and SMNVEV (reference sequence). The chain's CDR3 is CASSFNRGHEQYF. Here the CDR3 DNA reads TGTGCCAGCAGTTTCAACAGGGGCCACGAGCAGTACTTC.

The chain recombines TRBV14 with TRBJ1-4; a possible D gene is TRBD1 (5 bases). The ends were cut back, 4 bases at V and 7 bases at J, with 19 bases in the middle. CDR1 is SGHDN, CDR2 FVKESK, per germline. The CDR3 runs 16 residues. The CDR3 is CASSPLGGVPGEKLFF. The CDR3 DNA reads TGTGCCAGCAGCCCACTCGGGGGGGTCCCGGGTGAAAAACTGTTTTTT.

V and J are TRBV2 and TRBJ2-3; D possibly corresponds to TRBD2 (6 bases). V lost 8 bases and J lost 6, with 21 bases in between. The CDR3 is 15 residues long. CDR1 is SNHLY, CDR2 FYNNEI, per germline. The CDR3 sequence: CASPLVGTAPDTQYF. CDR3 sequence (DNA): TGTGCCAGCCCCCTGGTTGGGACTGCTCCGGATACGCAGTATTTT.

The V call is TRBV5-1, the J call TRBJ2-3, with 13 bases that match TRBD2. Germline values: CDR1 SGHRS, CDR2 YFSETQ. The CDR3 length is 16 residues. Trimming removed 0 bases from V and 4 bases from J; junction bases left unmatched: 2. The CDR3 nucleotides read TGCGCCAGCAGCTTGGCGACTAGCGGGGGGTCAGATACGCAGTATTTT. This codes for CASSLATSGGSDTQYF.

The chain couples TRBV6-5 to TRBJ2-7; D possibly corresponds to TRBD2 (5 bases). V lost 2 bases and J 0 bases, leaving 11 bases between the germline ends. Germline V gene sequence: CDR1 MNHEY, CDR2 SVGAGI. This CDR3 has 15 amino acids. DNA for the CDR3: TGTGCCAGCAGTTACCTTAGCGTGGGCTCCTACGAGCAGTACTTC. Protein product: CASSYLSVGSYEQYF.

The gene calls are TRBV11-2 and TRBJ1-2; unclear D gene. In germline, CDR1 is SGHAT, CDR2 FQNNGV. Trimming took 5 bases from V and 4 from J, leaving 17 bases between them. The CDR3 spans 15 residues. CDR3 amino acids: CASSPWRGSSYGYTF. The CDR3 DNA reads TGTGCCAGCAGCCCCTGGCGAGGTTCGAGCTATGGCTACACCTTC.

The V call is TRBV5-1, the J call TRBJ2-7, with a tentative D call TRBD2 (5 bases). V gave up 0 bases and J gave up 6 bases, with 13 bases separating them. CDR3 length: 14 amino acids. Germline V gene sequence: CDR1 SGHRS, CDR2 YFSETQ. DNA of the CDR3: TGCGCCAGCAGCTTGGTCCCGGAGGTGAGCGAGCAGTACTTC. It specifies CASSLVPEVSEQYF.